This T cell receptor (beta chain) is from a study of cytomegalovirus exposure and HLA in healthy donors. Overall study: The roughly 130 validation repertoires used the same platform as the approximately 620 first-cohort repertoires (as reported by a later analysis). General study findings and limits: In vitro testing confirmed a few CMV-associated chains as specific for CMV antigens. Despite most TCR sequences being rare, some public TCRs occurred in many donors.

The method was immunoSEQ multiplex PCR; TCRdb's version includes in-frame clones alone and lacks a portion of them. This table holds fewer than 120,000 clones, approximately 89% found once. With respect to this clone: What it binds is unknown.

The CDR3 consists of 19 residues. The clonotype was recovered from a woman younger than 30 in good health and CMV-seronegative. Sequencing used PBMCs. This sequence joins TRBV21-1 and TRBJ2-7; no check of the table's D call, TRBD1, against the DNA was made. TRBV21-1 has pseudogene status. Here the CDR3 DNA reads TGTGCCAGCAGCAAGGGGACAGGGGAGTTGGGGGGGATAAGCTACGAGCAGTACTTC. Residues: CASSKGTGELGGISYEQYF.